The 5 T cell receptor beta chains reported below all come from one sample, sequenced in a study of beta chain features in type 1 diabetes. The isolated RNA, all of it, was reverse transcribed, so expressed TCRB transcripts were what got sequenced. Using immunoSEQ multiplex PCR, the repertoire was profiled, and TCRdb retains in-frame clones only, with some absent. The profile shows more than 300,000 clones, roughly 8% of them singletons. The sample taken for sequencing was central memory CD4+ T cells from blood. Source of these receptors: a woman under 30 in good health.

This clone showed up many times. The chain employs TRBV28 and TRBJ1-2; D ambiguous. The CDR3 extends over 12 amino acids. Per the germline V gene, CDR1 is MDHEN and CDR2 is SYDVKM. Deletions cut 6 bases from V and 4 bases from J, with 9 bases between. The CDR3 sequence: CASRNSSYGYTF. Written as DNA, the CDR3 is TGTGCCAGCAGGAACAGCTCCTATGGCTACACCTTC.

This clone was seen a handful of times. V and J are TRBV7-2 and TRBJ2-1, with 9 bases fitting TRBD1. CDR1 and CDR2 from the germline V gene are SGHTA and FQGNSA. Unmatched junction bases numbered 4, after V lost 5 bases and J lost 2 bases. This CDR3 comprises 15 residues. The CDR3 protein is CASSIGTGPYNEQFF. The CDR3 DNA follows: TGTGCCAGCAGCATAGGGACAGGGCCCTACAATGAGCAGTTCTTC.

This clone was observed a few times. The V and J genes are TRBV27 and TRBJ2-3; TRBD2 matches at 7 bases. Trimming removed 2 bases from V and 4 bases from J; junction bases left unmatched: 15. Germline V gene sequence: CDR1 MNHEY, CDR2 SMNVEV (reference sequence). There are 18 residues in the CDR3. CDR3 in amino acids: CASSLEFRLTSPPDTQYF. CDR3 nucleotide sequence: TGTGCCAGCAGTTTAGAGTTCAGGCTGACTAGCCCCCCAGATACGCAGTATTTT.

A few counts support this clone. The rearrangement uses TRBV28 and TRBJ2-1; 15 bases align to TRBD2. After removal of 5 bases from V and 7 bases from J, the junction contained 15 bases not matched to a gene. From germline, CDR1 is MDHEN and CDR2 SYDVKM. The CDR3 length is 19 residues. The CDR3 sequence is CASSPRRTSGRAKQNEQFF. CDR3 DNA sequence: TGTGCCAGCAGTCCCAGAAGGACTAGCGGGAGGGCCAAACAGAATGAGCAGTTCTTC.

The V call is TRBV14, the J call TRBJ2-3; 9 bases are shared with TRBD1. V gave up 5 bases and J gave up 5 bases; unmatched junction bases: 8. The CDR3 runs 15 residues. Looked up from germline, CDR1 is SGHDN and CDR2 is FVKESK. This CDR3 is CASSSGTGRLDTQYF. The CDR3, as DNA: TGTGCCAGCAGCTCCGGGACAGGGCGCTTAGATACGCAGTATTTT.